The 25 T cell receptor beta chains in this list originate from one sample, sequenced in a study of blood T cell repertoires in COVID-19 (dated by TCRdb to the early 2020s). Libraries were built with the immunoSEQ multiplex PCR assay. TCRdb provides this immuneACCESS table in a form limited to in-frame rearrangements. Some clones are lacking; in checked studies, under half of them reflect an unresolved V gene, and why the rest are absent is not known. Recorded for this sample are 350,000 to 450,000 clones; under 85% of them occurred a single time. The ten most abundant clones make up around 5% of the sample. Sequencing input: PBMCs or T cells enriched from blood (not recorded which). The source of these receptors is a woman between 50 and 59 years old who had recovered from COVID-19.

This chain uses TRBV6-5 with TRBJ1-3; D ambiguous. Germline CDR1 and CDR2: MNHEY and SVGAGI. The V end lost 6 bases, the J end lost 0 bases, and 12 bases lay between the germline ends. This CDR3 is built from 15 residues. This CDR3 reads CASSPSRGSGNTIYF. CDR3 bases: TGTGCCAGCAGCCCATCCCGGGGCTCTGGAAACACCATATATTTT.

V and J are TRBV27 and TRBJ2-1, with 12 bases matching TRBD2. This CDR3 has 17 residues. In germline, CDR1 is MNHEY, CDR2 SMNVEV (reference sequence). The trim removed 2 bases at V and 7 bases at J, leaving 9 bases unmatched. For the CDR3, the DNA is TGTGCCAGCAGTTTAAGGCTAGCGGGAGGGGAGGGTAATGAGCAGTTCTTC. This encodes CASSLRLAGGEGNEQFF.

The chain couples TRBV7-2 to TRBJ1-2, with TRBD1 matching 8 bases. V gave up 3 bases and J gave up 4 bases; unmatched junction bases: 7. This CDR3 has 15 residues. Per the germline V gene, CDR1 is SGHTA and CDR2 is FQGNSA. The CDR3 DNA follows: TGTGCCAGCAGCTTGACAGGGGAGGGGATCTATGGCTACACCTTC. Protein sequence: CASSLTGEGIYGYTF.

This sequence joins TRBV18 and TRBJ1-1; D unresolved. This CDR3 spans 15 amino acids. The germline V and J ends were trimmed by 6 bases and 5 bases, with 19 bases remaining between them. The germline V gene encodes CDR1 KGHSH and CDR2 LQKENI. CDR3 residues: CASSSRPEVQTEAFF. The DNA for the CDR3 is TGTGCCAGCTCGTCCCGGCCTGAGGTTCAGACTGAAGCTTTCTTT.

V gene TRBV3-1 (or the pseudogene TRBV3-2) combines with J gene TRBJ1-2; 11 nucleotides agree with TRBD1. From germline, CDR1 is LGHDT and CDR2 YNNKEL (reference sequence). V was clipped by 4 bases and J by 8 bases; unmatched bases: 12. The CDR3 loop spans 16 amino acids. CDR3 loop: CASSRDRGRVLFGYTF. In nucleotides, the CDR3 is TGTGCCAGCAGCCGGGACAGGGGGAGGGTACTCTTCGGCTACACCTTC.

This chain joins TRBV12-3 or TRBV12-4 and TRBJ1-2, with D perhaps matching TRBD1 (6 bases). This CDR3 comprises 13 residues. The V end lost 7 bases, the J end lost 4 bases, and 13 bases lay between the germline ends. CDR3 DNA: TGTGCCAGCAAAGTGACAGGTGTCTATGGCTACACCTTC. Its protein product is CASKVTGVYGYTF.

The chain combines TRBV3-1 (or the pseudogene TRBV3-2) with TRBJ2-7; perhaps TRBD1 as D (5 bases). Germline assignment: CDR1 LGHDT and CDR2 YNNKEL (reference sequence). V gave up 4 bases and J gave up 0 bases, with 13 bases separating them. This CDR3 comprises 15 residues. The CDR3 reads CASSLTGTPSYEQYF. In DNA form, the CDR3 reads TGTGCCAGCAGCCTCACAGGCACACCCTCCTACGAGCAGTACTTC.

The rearrangement joins TRBV7-2 to TRBJ1-5, with D unresolved. Germline CDR1 reads SGHTA; CDR2 reads FQGNSA. CDR3 size: 14 residues. The V gene lost 5 bases and the J gene lost 0 bases, with 8 bases spanning the gap. The CDR3 sequence: CASSDTYSNQPQHF. The DNA for the CDR3 is TGTGCCAGCAGCGACACCTATAGCAATCAGCCCCAGCATTTT.

This chain links TRBV11-3 with TRBJ2-3, with D possibly TRBD2 on 5 matching bases. The CDR3 is made up of 14 amino acids. Germline V gene data show CDR1 as SGHNT and CDR2 as YENEEA. Trimming took off 6 bases at V and 5 bases at J, with 15 bases between the two ends. DNA of the CDR3: TGTGCCAGCAGGGCGGGTGCTAAGGGAGATACGCAGTATTTT. Its translation: CASRAGAKGDTQYF.

The rearrangement links TRBV2 to TRBJ1-1; D is ambiguous. CDR3 length: 12 residues. The V gene's germline CDR1 is SNHLY and CDR2 FYNNEI. The CDR3 protein is CGGGWSDTEAFF. The CDR3 DNA follows: TGTGGGGGAGGGTGGTCGGACACTGAAGCTTTCTTT.

The J gene is TRBJ2-7, the V gene TRBV7-9; D gene ambiguous. This CDR3 has 11 residues. Trimming removed 2 bases at V and 7 bases at J, with 6 bases between. The germline V gene encodes CDR1 SEHNR and CDR2 FQNEAQ (reference sequence). The CDR3 nucleotides read TGTGCCAGCAGCTTATTCGGGGAGCAGTACTTC. It translates to CASSLFGEQYF. Full variable domain (outside the CDR3, taken from reference TRBV7-9 and TRBJ2-7): DTGVSQNPRHKITKRGQNVTFRCDPISEHNRLYWYRQTLGQGPEFLTYFQNEAQLEKSRLLSDRFSAERPKGSFSTLEIQRTEQGDSAMYLCASSLFGEQYFGPGTRLTVT.

In its sample, this clone was seen a few times. V and J are TRBV7-2 and TRBJ1-6, with D perhaps TRBD1 (5 bases). V lost 7 bases and J lost 7, with 11 bases in between. The germline V gene has CDR1 SGHTA and CDR2 FQGNSA. The CDR3 is made up of 13 amino acids. In DNA form, the CDR3 reads TGTGCCAGCACCATCGACAGAAATTCACCCCTCCACTTT. Translation: CASTIDRNSPLHF.

The V gene is TRBV7-2, the J gene TRBJ1-5; the D gene is possibly TRBD1 (5 bases). Germline CDR1 and CDR2: SGHTA and FQGNSA. V shed 2 bases and J shed 7 bases, with 21 bases lying between them. This CDR3 is 17 amino acids long. CDR3 loop: CASSLSRGGVSDQPQHF. CDR3 coding DNA: TGTGCCAGCAGCTTAAGCCGGGGGGGGGTTTCCGACCAGCCCCAGCATTTT.

This sequence joins TRBV4-3 and TRBJ1-6; TRBD1 aligns across 8 bases. The CDR3 runs 15 residues. The trim removed 4 bases at V and 9 bases at J, leaving 8 bases unmatched. CDR1 is LGHNA and CDR2 is YSLEER in the germline V gene. CDR3 bases: TGCGCCAGCAGCCCCCAGACAGGGGTGGGTTCACCCCTCCACTTT. Its translation is CASSPQTGVGSPLHF.

With regard to this clone: Mismatch with germline at one junction end may stem from a read error. The chain uses TRBV7-2 and TRBJ1-3; a possible D gene is TRBD1 (6 bases). Germline CDR1 is SGHTA and CDR2 is FQGNSA. There are 16 residues in the CDR3. The chain's CDR3 is CASTWTVSSSVNTIYF. For the CDR3, the DNA is TGTGCCAGCACCTGGACAGTCTCCTCTTCTGTAAACACCATATATTTT.

The chain employs TRBV11-2 and TRBJ1-2; 8 nucleotides align to TRBD1. The V segment lost 4 bases and the J segment 8 bases; nucleotides outside the gene matches: 12. The CDR3 is made up of 15 amino acids. Germline assignment: CDR1 SGHAT and CDR2 FQNNGV. This CDR3 is CASSSPRTGLGGYTF. As DNA, the CDR3 is TGTGCCAGCAGCTCCCCGAGGACAGGGCTGGGCGGCTACACCTTC. Full variable domain (missing parts from reference TRBV11-2 and TRBJ1-2): EAGVAQSPRYKIIEKRQSVAFWCNPISGHATLYWYQQILGQGPKLLIQFQNNGVVDDSQLPKDRFSAERLKGVDSTLKIQPAKLEDSAVYLCASSSPRTGLGGYTFGSGTRLTVV.

The genes are TRBV18 and TRBJ1-4, with D perhaps TRBD1 (6 bases). V was clipped by 1 base and J by 6 bases, with 9 bases between them. CDR3 size: 14 residues. The germline gives CDR1 KGHSH, CDR2 LQKENI. CDR3 in DNA: TGTGCCAGCTCACCACTGGGGGCAGATGAAAAACTGTTTTTT. As protein: CASSPLGADEKLFF. Drawing the rest from reference TRBV18 and TRBJ1-4, the complete variable domain is NAGVMQNPRHLVRRRGQEARLRCSPMKGHSHVYWYRQLPEEGLKFMVYLQKENIIDESGMPKERFSAEFPKEGPSILRIQQVVRGDSAAYFCASSPLGADEKLFFGSGTQLSVL.

The count of this clone is one. The V call is TRBV6-1, the J call TRBJ1-2; D uncertain. Trimming cost V 1 base and J 3 bases, with 18 bases left between them. The CDR3 contains 17 residues. Germline V gives CDR1 MNHNS, CDR2 SASEGT. The CDR3: CASSEGIKIQLDYGYTF. CDR3 coding DNA: TGTGCCAGCAGTGAAGGAATCAAAATCCAACTGGACTATGGCTACACCTTC.

The rearrangement links TRBV7-2 to TRBJ2-3, with 7 bases that match TRBD2. Germline V gene lookup returns CDR1 SGHTA and CDR2 FQGNSA. V lost 0 bases, J lost 4 bases, and 4 bases stayed unmatched. The CDR3 length is 15 residues. The CDR3: CASSLASRESDTQYF. CDR3 coding DNA: TGTGCCAGCAGCTTAGCCTCGCGGGAGTCAGATACGCAGTATTTT.

The CDR3 nucleotides read TGTGCCAGCAGTTACTCGAGACAGGGGGCGCCCACCGGGGAGCTGTTTTTT. Translated, it gives CASSYSRQGAPTGELFF. The chain joins TRBV6-2 or TRBV6-3 to TRBJ2-2; 10 nucleotides align to TRBD1. The J segment lost 4 bases and the V segment lost 0 bases, leaving 5 bases of the junction unmatched. CDR1 is MNHEY and CDR2 is SVGEGT in the germline V gene. The CDR3 sequence is 17 residues long.

A note on this clone: Additional DNA sequences in this sample encode the identical CDR3. This sequence joins TRBV5-1 and TRBJ2-5; D is possibly TRBD2 (5 bases). Germline V gene sequence: CDR1 SGHRS, CDR2 YFSETQ. The CDR3 runs to 13 residues. Deletions cut 0 bases from V and 5 bases from J, with 8 bases between. CDR3 nucleotides: TGCGCCAGCAGCTTGGGAGGGAGTGAGACCCAGTACTTC. This encodes CASSLGGSETQYF.

The chain combines TRBV3-1 (or the pseudogene TRBV3-2) with TRBJ1-6; the D is unclear. Germline values: CDR1 LGHDT, CDR2 YNNKEL (reference sequence). CDR3 size: 16 residues. V was pared by 4 bases and J by 9 bases, with 19 bases between. As DNA, the CDR3 is TGTGCCAGCAGCCCCACGTCCCCTGCGGGCGGTTCACCCCTCCACTTT. This encodes CASSPTSPAGGSPLHF.

CDR3 region: CASRGGGAHEQYF. CDR3 nucleotides: TGTGCCAGCAGGGGCGGGGGGGCCCACGAGCAGTACTTC. J is TRBJ2-7 and V is TRBV5-4; 9 bases fit TRBD2. Germline V gives CDR1 SGHNT, CDR2 YYREEE (reference sequence). J gave up 5 bases and V 5 bases, and 5 bases lay outside the gene matches. The CDR3 length is 13 residues.

The chain employs TRBV5-1 and TRBJ2-7, with D uncertain. Trimming removed 4 bases from V and 3 bases from J, with 8 bases in between. The CDR3 has 12 residues. Germline CDR1 SGHRS, CDR2 YFSETQ. CDR3 region: CASSAPGYEQYF. DNA of the CDR3: TGCGCCAGCAGCGCGCCGGGCTACGAGCAGTACTTC.

This clone was observed a few times. The chain links TRBV11-3 to TRBJ1-1; D is unresolved. The germline V gene encodes CDR1 SGHNT and CDR2 YENEEA. The CDR3 length is 13 residues. The V gene lost 2 bases and the J gene lost 0 bases, with 4 bases spanning the gap. CDR3 nucleotide sequence: TGTGCCAGCAGCTTACACATGAACACTGAAGCTTTCTTT. This translates into CASSLHMNTEAFF.